This T cell receptor beta chain was documented in a study of shared clonotypes between healthy human individuals. Overall study: There were three CD4 naive, three CD4 memory, two CD8 naive and one CD8 memory plates per donor.

V lost 2 bases to trimming and J lost 6 bases, with 6 bases between them. In germline, CDR1 is MNHEY, CDR2 SVGAGI. The CDR3 length is 12 residues. Sorted-subset replicate PCR reactions were performed with 200 ng DNA, corresponding to tens of thousands of T cell genomes. Profiling relied on immunoSEQ multiplex PCR, and the TCRdb table lists in-frame clones only, not all of them. The sample carries around 2.1 million clones, about 93% recorded once. About this clone: The antigen is undetermined. This sample also contains other DNA sequences that code for the same CDR3.

Cells designated naive CD8 were CD45RO-negative and were positively selected for CCR7, with terminally differentiated effector memory CD45RA+ cells excluded. Each donor was a Caucasian adult residing in Nashville, Tennessee. Notes on the study in general: Genetic and exposure-history diversity was limited by the few donors.

This TCR came from a man aged 18 to 30 in good health. Some clones in this sample may be carry-over from other donors' samples. Sequenced sample: naive CD8+ T cells from PBMCs. V and J are TRBV6-5 and TRBJ2-3; the D is unclear. CDR3 residues: CASSYDGDTQYF. CDR3 nucleotide sequence: TGTGCCAGCAGTTACGATGGGGATACGCAGTATTTT.